This TCR beta chain originates from a study of control samples from healthy donors and cancer patients. The table came from immunoSEQ multiplex PCR; TCRdb's copy has only in-frame clones and leaves some out. The table shows about 67,000 clones, with 87% occurring only once. This clone was counted a single time. The CDR3 spans 13 residues. Unmatched junction bases numbered 2, after V lost 0 bases and J lost 12 bases. The germline gives CDR1 LNHNV, CDR2 YYDKDF (reference sequence). Material: PBMCs. This chain connects TRBV15 to TRBJ2-1; 10 nucleotides match TRBD1. This sequence was found in a woman in her forties or fifties with head and neck cancer. The CDR3: CATSRERTGGQFF. The CDR3 coding sequence is TGTGCCACCAGCAGAGAAAGGACAGGGGGGCAGTTCTTC.